The present T cell receptor (beta chain) was sequenced within a study of CD8 T cells in Susac syndrome. The diagnostic criteria were recently defined, and patients with Susac syndrome met them for definite or probable disease. cDNA came from roughly 0.5 to 1 ug RNA primed by random hexamers. The amplification used immunoSEQ multiplex PCR on TCR beta CDR3; it spanned 54 Vbeta and 13 Jbeta. MiXCR was run by TCRdb on the immunoSEQ multiplex PCR reads, yielding one entry per CDR3 protein. There are about 210,000 distinct CDR3 sequences in the sample; approximately 94% occur only once, and approximately 0.15% lies in the top ten. Study findings and constraints: Clonal expansion was absent from the CD4+ T cell repertoires in Susac syndrome.

Germline lookup yields CDR1 GTSNPN and CDR2 SVGIG (reference sequence). The length of the CDR3 is 11 residues. V dropped 5 bases and J dropped 2 bases, with 7 bases sitting between them. A word on this clonotype: Its cognate antigen is unknown.

J is TRBJ2-7 and V is TRBV30, with D perhaps matching TRBD1 or TRBD2 (5 bases each). Sequenced sample: CD4+ T cells from PBMCs. This TCR was sampled from a human donor with Susac syndrome. CDR3: CAWGGPYEQYF. DNA for the CDR3: TGTGCCTGGGGGGGACCCTACGAGCAGTACTTC.